Listed below are T cell receptor beta chains from one sample, sequenced in a study of blood T cell repertoires in COVID-19. Sequencing used immunoSEQ multiplex PCR; TCRdb keeps in-frame clones, though not all of them. The repertoire consists of more than 300,000 clones, with more than 75% occurring once and the leading ten covering around 1.7%. Material for sequencing was peripheral blood. The receptors come from a woman aged 45-59 years with acute or convalescent COVID-19. The CDR3 runs from the conserved cysteine through the conserved F or W. D genes are given only for firm matches. Part of the rows lack a size; the others show once, few, many or a class for expanded clones.

v_gene	d_gene	j_gene	abundance	CDR3nt	CDR3aa
TRBV7-7	NA	TRBJ2-7	NA	TGTGCCAGCAGCCCTCGGGAAGACACCCACGAGCAGTACTTC	CASSPREDTHEQYF
TRBV19	TRBD1	TRBJ2-7	NA	TGTGCCAGCGGGACAGGGGGGGATAGGGGATTCTACGAGCAGTACTTC	CASGTGGDRGFYEQYF
TRBV6-2/TRBV6-3	TRBD1	TRBJ2-1	NA	TGTGCCAGCAGTCCACCGGGACAGGGTAACAATGAGCAGTTCTTC	CASSPPGQGNNEQFF
TRBV11-2	TRBD2	TRBJ2-1	NA	TGTGCCAGCAGCTTGACCCTAGCGGGAGTGACGTCCTACAATGAGCAGTTCTTC	CASSLTLAGVTSYNEQFF
TRBV9	TRBD2	TRBJ2-3	NA	TGTGCCAGCAGCGTTAGCGGGGCCAAGTTAGATACGCAGTATTTT	CASSVSGAKLDTQYF
TRBV7-8	TRBD1	TRBJ1-6	once	TGTGCCAGCAGCTTAGCGGACAGGGTCTCACCCCTCCACTTT	CASSLADRVSPLHF
TRBV10-1	TRBD1	TRBJ1-4	NA	TGCGCCAGCAGCGTCCCGGGACAGGGGGCGAAGGGTGAAAAACTGTTTTTT	CASSVPGQGAKGEKLFF
TRBV29-1	TRBD1	TRBJ2-3	NA	TGCAGCGGTTCCGGGACAGGGGGAGATACGCAGTATTTT	CSGSGTGGDTQYF
TRBV9	NA	TRBJ2-2	NA	TGTGCCAGCAGCGCCGGGACATTAGTTAGTGACACGAACACCGGGGAGCTGTTTTTT	CASSAGTLVSDTNTGELFF
TRBV19	TRBD1	TRBJ1-5	NA	TGTGCCAGTAGTACCATAGGGACAGGGGCCCAGCCCCAGCATTTT	CASSTIGTGAQPQHF
TRBV25-1	NA	TRBJ2-7	NA	TGTGCCAGCTCTGATTCCATGGGCCTTGGGAGTCGGCAGTACTTC	CASSDSMGLGSRQYF
TRBV12-3/TRBV12-4	NA	TRBJ2-7	NA	TGTGCCAGCAGTCTTGGCGGAACCTACGAGCAGTACTTC	CASSLGGTYEQYF
TRBV7-8	NA	TRBJ1-5	NA	TGTGCCAGCACCCCTCTAGCCCCAGGGGCAGGAGCTCAGCCCCAGCATTTT	CASTPLAPGAGAQPQHF
TRBV7-2	NA	TRBJ1-3	once	TGTGCCAGCAGCCTGAAGTCAGGGGCGAGTGGAAACACCATATATTTT	CASSLKSGASGNTIYF
TRBV7-9	NA	TRBJ2-2	NA	TGTGCCAGCAGCTTAATCCCTCACGGGAACACCGGGGAGCTGTTTTTT	CASSLIPHGNTGELFF
TRBV28	NA	TRBJ2-1	NA	TGTGCCAGCAGTTTACCCCTTCAGAGGAGAACCTACAATGAGCAGTTCTTC	CASSLPLQRRTYNEQFF
TRBV29-1	TRBD1	TRBJ2-5	NA	TGCAGCGCAACCGGGACAGAGTACCAAGAGACCCAGTACTTC	CSATGTEYQETQYF
TRBV10-3	TRBD2	TRBJ2-1	NA	TGTGCCATCAGTGAAGGACTAGCGGAATACAATGAGCAGTTCTTC	CAISEGLAEYNEQFF
TRBV6-5	TRBD2	TRBJ2-2	NA	TGTGCCAGCAGTTATGGGACTAGTCGTGCGGTGCTGTTTTTT	CASSYGTSRAVLFF
TRBV9	NA	TRBJ2-1	NA	TGTGCCAGCAGCGTAGTAGGCGGCAACAATGAGCAGTTCTTC	CASSVVGGNNEQFF
TRBV7-3	NA	TRBJ2-3	NA	TGTGCCAGCAGCTTAAGCCCGGGACTTGACGCAGATACGCAGTATTTT	CASSLSPGLDADTQYF
TRBV15	NA	TRBJ2-3	NA	TGTGCCACCAGCAGAGATTCAGCGGGCCCTAGCACAGATACGCAGTATTTT	CATSRDSAGPSTDTQYF
TRBV6-5	NA	TRBJ1-3	once	TGTGCCACCAAAAGACTTCTTTCGGGAAACACCATATATTTT	CATKRLLSGNTIYF
TRBV6-5	TRBD1	TRBJ1-2	NA	TGTGCCAGCTTCGACAGGGGGAACTATGGCTACACCTTC	CASFDRGNYGYTF
TRBV2	TRBD1	TRBJ2-2	NA	TGTGCCAGCTGCGGACGGGACAGGGTTTATCGGGAGCTGTTTTTT	CASCGRDRVYRELFF
TRBV7-3	TRBD1	TRBJ2-2	NA	TGTGCCAGCAGCACCGGACAGGCGAACACCGGGGAGCTGTTTTTT	CASSTGQANTGELFF
TRBV7-2	TRBD2	TRBJ2-2	NA	TGTGCCAGCAGCTTAAAACTAGCGGGATACTCGAACACCGGGGAGCTGTTTTTT	CASSLKLAGYSNTGELFF
TRBV5-4	NA	TRBJ2-6	NA	TGTGCCAGCAGCTTGGGCGGGGTCCGGGCCAACGTCCTGACTTTC	CASSLGGVRANVLTF
TRBV28	NA	TRBJ1-1	NA	TGTGCCAGCAGTTTAACCCCAGGTGGGGCTTTCTTT	CASSLTPGGAFF
TRBV3-1/TRBV3-2	TRBD1	TRBJ1-4	NA	TGTGCCAGCAGCCAGAGGACAGGGCTGAATGAAAAACTGTTTTTT	CASSQRTGLNEKLFF
TRBV28	TRBD2	TRBJ2-7	NA	TGTGCCAGCAGTTCGCCTTCTAGCGGGAGTTCTATGTACGAGCAGTACTTC	CASSSPSSGSSMYEQYF
TRBV19	TRBD1	TRBJ2-2	NA	TGTGCCAGTATCAACCTACAGGGGAACGCCGGGGAGCTGTTTTTT	CASINLQGNAGELFF
TRBV10-3	NA	TRBJ1-2	NA	TGTGCCATCAGCGGACAGTATGGCTACACCTTC	CAISGQYGYTF
TRBV11-2	NA	TRBJ2-3	NA	TGTGCCAGCAGCTTCGGGACATCTCGGGATACGCAGTATTTT	CASSFGTSRDTQYF
TRBV10-3	NA	TRBJ1-5	NA	TGTGCCATCAGTGAACAGGGCGTTTGGCCCCAGCATTTT	CAISEQGVWPQHF
TRBV5-1	TRBD1	TRBJ1-2	NA	TGCGCCAGCAGCTCGGAATACAGGGGGCATTACTATGGCTACACCTTC	CASSSEYRGHYYGYTF
TRBV29-1	TRBD2	TRBJ2-7	few	TGCAGCGTTTCGGGAAGAAGCGGGAGGGCCTCCTACGAGCAGTACTTC	CSVSGRSGRASYEQYF
TRBV7-3	NA	TRBJ2-1	NA	TGTGCCAGCAGCCCCGACAGCAGCTCCTACAATGAGCAGTTCTTC	CASSPDSSSYNEQFF
TRBV18	NA	TRBJ2-7	NA	TGTGCCAGCTCTCCAGACATTTACTCCTACGAGCAGTACTTC	CASSPDIYSYEQYF
TRBV4-1	NA	TRBJ2-7	NA	TGCGCCAGCAGCCAAACACTAGATAGCTCCTACGAGCAGTACTTC	CASSQTLDSSYEQYF
TRBV2	TRBD2	TRBJ2-7	NA	TGTGCCAGCAGTTTCGGACTAGCGGCGTCCTTTCGGCAGTACTTC	CASSFGLAASFRQYF
TRBV5-1	TRBD1	TRBJ1-3	NA	TGCGCCAGCAGCTTGGAGGGCCGACAGGGTGGAAACACCATATATTTT	CASSLEGRQGGNTIYF
TRBV28	NA	TRBJ1-2	NA	TGTGCCAGCAGTTTAGGGTCAGGGTTGTATGGCTACACCTTC	CASSLGSGLYGYTF
TRBV7-8	TRBD1	TRBJ2-7	NA	TGTGCCAGCAGCCCAGGGACAGGGGCTCTCTACGAGCAGTACTTC	CASSPGTGALYEQYF
TRBV9	NA	TRBJ1-3	NA	TGTGCCAGCAGCGAGGCTACATCTCGGGCCATATATTTT	CASSEATSRAIYF